This passage covers 23 T cell receptor beta chains from one sample sequenced in a study of spatial heterogeneity in lung cancer. Study-level points and caveats: Mutation tallies in tumors tracked expanded intratumoral alpha and beta TCR counts.

TCRdb reanalysed the 5' RACE reads using MiXCR and keeps one entry per CDR3 protein. The sample holds about 20,000 distinct CDR3 sequences, roughly 15% seen once. As to time point: sample taken at primary tumor resection. Antigens for these TCRs are unknown. The input for sequencing was lung tumor tissue, taken at surgery. The receptors shown here come from a female donor with early-stage non-small cell lung cancer.

In this sample, this clonotype turned up many times. V usage is TRBV7-9 and J usage is TRBJ2-1; TRBD2 agrees at 8 bases. The junction had 11 bases not matched to a gene; V was cut back by 4 bases and J by 0 bases. CDR1 and CDR2 (germline): SEHNR, FQNEAQ (reference sequence). This CDR3 has 18 residues. The CDR3 DNA reads TGTGCCAGCAGCTCGGGACTAGTTCGGACGAGCTCCTACAATGAGCAGTTCTTC. Encoded protein: CASSSGLVRTSSYNEQFF.

The sample holds many counts of this clonotype. The rearrangement uses TRBV6-1 and TRBJ1-5; 7 positions agree with TRBD1. Germline loops: CDR1 MNHNS, CDR2 SASEGT. The CDR3 loop spans 14 amino acids. With 7 bases clipped from V and 6 bases from J, the junction kept 9 bases outside the gene matches. CDR3 in amino acids: CASTNRGGRQPQHF. CDR3 DNA sequence: TGTGCCAGCACCAATCGAGGGGGCCGTCAGCCCCAGCATTTT.

This clonotype was picked up a small number of times. The chain joins TRBV2 to TRBJ2-2, with 8 bases that match TRBD2. This CDR3 has 14 residues. Germline trimming cut 4 bases from V and 6 bases from J; bases unmatched to any gene: 4. CDR1 is SNHLY and CDR2 is FYNNEI in the germline V gene. The CDR3 is CASSVAGTAGELFF. CDR3 bases: TGTGCCAGCAGTGTAGCGGGGACCGCCGGGGAGCTGTTTTTT.

This chain joins TRBV2 and TRBJ2-2, with D maybe TRBD1 (5 bases). This CDR3 is built from 12 residues. The ends were cut back, 5 bases at V and 4 bases at J, with 5 bases in the middle. Germline assignment: CDR1 SNHLY and CDR2 FYNNEI. CDR3 sequence (DNA): TGTGCCAGCAGTAGGGGCACCGGGGAGCTGTTTTTT. Its protein is CASSRGTGELFF.

This clonotype was picked up a small number of times. The CDR3 sequence is CASSSTGVEGYTF. CDR3 coding DNA: TGTGCCAGCAGCTCGACAGGGGTAGAGGGCTACACCTTC. The chain links TRBV5-6 to TRBJ1-2; 8 bases fit TRBD1. Germline V gene lookup returns CDR1 SGHDT and CDR2 YYEEEE. The CDR3 extends over 13 amino acids. Losses at the gene ends were 3 bases for V and 8 bases for J; bases not matched to a gene: 6.

The rearrangement uses TRBV4-1 and TRBJ2-5, with D unclear. V was trimmed by 3 bases and J by 1 base, leaving 6 bases between them. The germline V gene encodes CDR1 MGHRA and CDR2 YSYEKL. The CDR3 runs 13 residues. The CDR3 is CASSQTIQETQYF. CDR3 DNA sequence: TGCGCCAGCAGCCAGACCATCCAAGAGACCCAGTACTTC.

This chain uses TRBV6-5 with TRBJ2-6, with D possibly being TRBD1 or TRBD2 (6 bases each). Trimming removed 6 bases from V and 0 bases from J, with 15 bases in between. CDR1 MNHEY and CDR2 SVGAGI come from the germline V gene. This CDR3 has 17 residues. The CDR3 DNA reads TGTGCCAGCAGGTACAGAGGGGGGTTCTCTGGGGCCAACGTCCTGACTTTC. It is translated as CASRYRGGFSGANVLTF.

This clonotype was recorded at least ten times. The chain uses TRBV2 and TRBJ2-7; D is unresolved. Germline V CDR1 and CDR2: SNHLY, FYNNEI. This CDR3 is built from 13 residues. The V gene lost 7 bases and the J gene lost 0 bases, with 10 bases spanning the gap. The CDR3 loop is CASIPEDSYEQYF. The CDR3 DNA sequence: TGTGCCAGCATTCCCGAGGACTCCTACGAGCAGTACTTC.

This clonotype was observed a handful of times. The CDR3 nucleotides are TGCAGTGCTAGAGGGACTAGCCACAATGAGCAGTTCTTC. Its translation: CSARGTSHNEQFF. V usage is TRBV20-1 and J usage is TRBJ2-1, with 8 bases matching TRBD2. This CDR3 has 13 amino acids. V shed 1 base and J 5 bases; nucleotides not matched to a gene: 1. The germline V gene has CDR1 DFQATT and CDR2 SNEGSKA (reference sequence).

This clonotype was recorded many times. The gene calls are TRBV11-1 and TRBJ2-5, with D hard to call. Germline CDR1 is SGHAT and CDR2 is FQDESV (reference sequence). Deletions cut 0 bases from V and 5 bases from J, with 7 bases between. The CDR3 sequence is 13 residues long. The CDR3 loop reads CASSLARQETQYF. For the CDR3, the DNA is TGTGCCAGCAGCTTAGCGAGGCAGGAGACCCAGTACTTC.

This clonotype was detected many times. V and J are TRBV20-1 and TRBJ2-1; 7 nucleotides align to TRBD2. Germline V gene sequence: CDR1 DFQATT, CDR2 SNEGSKA (reference sequence). The V gene end was trimmed by 0 bases and the J gene end by 4 bases; junction bases not matched to a gene: 6. The CDR3 spans 15 residues. The CDR3 loop is CSARDGLADYNEQFF. The CDR3 DNA is TGCAGTGCTAGAGATGGGCTAGCGGATTACAATGAGCAGTTCTTC.

This clonotype was recorded a few times. The genes are TRBV20-1 and TRBJ2-3; 10 nucleotides match TRBD2. Unmatched junction bases numbered 6, after V lost 7 bases and J lost 2 bases. The germline CDR1 and CDR2 sequences are DFQATT and SNEGSKA (reference sequence). The CDR3 contains 14 residues. The CDR3 reads CSVPAGGHTDTQYF. CDR3 DNA sequence: TGCAGTGTCCCAGCGGGAGGGCACACAGATACGCAGTATTTT.

This clonotype is classed as medium-sized. The J gene is TRBJ2-2, the V gene TRBV9, with TRBD2 matching over 7 bases. J was trimmed by 5 bases and V by 0 bases; bases with no gene match: 7. This CDR3 is 16 amino acids long. CDR1 SGDLS and CDR2 YYNGEE come from the germline V gene. CDR3 loop: CASSVGGSGKTGELFF. The CDR3, as DNA: TGTGCCAGCAGCGTAGGGGGCAGCGGGAAGACCGGGGAGCTGTTTTTT. The full variable domain, in which reference TRBV9 and TRBJ2-2 provide the parts outside the CDR3, is DSGVTQTPKHLITATGQRVTLRCSPRSGDLSVYWYQQSLDQGLQFLIQYYNGEERAKGNILERFSAQQFPDLHSELNLSSLELGDSALYFCASSVGGSGKTGELFFGEGSRLTVL.

This clonotype was counted ten times or more. The chain employs TRBV9 and TRBJ2-7; TRBD2 matches at 7 bases. The CDR3 loop spans 14 amino acids. The germline V gene has CDR1 SGDLS and CDR2 YYNGEE. Trimming cost V 4 bases and J 3 bases; bases outside gene matches: 7. The CDR3 coding sequence is TGTGCCAGCAGCCCGAGCGGGGTAGGCTACGAGCAGTACTTC. It is translated as CASSPSGVGYEQYF.

The rearrangement joins TRBV13 to TRBJ2-1; no clear D gene. V was shortened by 4 bases and J by 9 bases, with 13 bases between the two germline ends. The length of the CDR3 is 13 residues. Per the germline V gene, CDR1 is PRHDT and CDR2 is FYEKMQ (reference sequence). CDR3 region: CASSSPRRLEQFF. DNA of the CDR3: TGTGCCAGCAGCTCGCCGAGACGGCTTGAGCAGTTCTTC.

The chain employs TRBV28 and TRBJ2-5; no clear D. CDR1 is MDHEN and CDR2 is SYDVKM in the germline V gene. V lost 2 bases and J 2 bases, leaving 12 bases between the germline ends. This CDR3 contains 15 residues. CDR3 in amino acids: CASSLVGRRQETQYF. The CDR3 DNA follows: TGTGCCAGCAGTTTAGTTGGACGCCGTCAAGAGACCCAGTACTTC.

In its sample, this clonotype was seen a few times. The rearrangement joins TRBV6-6 to TRBJ2-1, with 10 bases fitting TRBD2. J was trimmed by 3 bases and V by 8 bases; bases with no gene match: 13. Germline V CDR1 and CDR2: MNHNY, SVGAGI (reference sequence). The CDR3 has 17 amino acids. As DNA, the CDR3 is TGTGCCAGCTTAGGAGCCACCGGGACTAGCGTCTACAATGAGCAGTTCTTC. Translated, it gives CASLGATGTSVYNEQFF.

This clonotype has just a few counts. The chain uses TRBV3-1 and TRBJ2-1; 7 nucleotides agree with TRBD2. The V gene's germline CDR1 is LGHDT and CDR2 YNNKEL (reference sequence). The CDR3 is 16 amino acids. V lost 4 bases, J lost 7 bases, and 13 bases stayed unmatched. As DNA, the CDR3 is TGTGCCAGCAGCCGTGAGCGGGGTCGCGGTAGGAATGAGCAGTTCTTC. This translates into CASSRERGRGRNEQFF.

This clonotype was recorded many times. The chain uses TRBV11-2 and TRBJ2-1; TRBD2 is a possible D gene (5 bases). There are 13 residues in the CDR3. Per germline, CDR1 SGHAT and CDR2 FQNNGV. V was cut by 3 bases and J by 4 bases, with 7 bases left in between. CDR3: CASSLPGYNEQFF. Here the CDR3 DNA reads TGTGCCAGCAGCTTGCCGGGATACAATGAGCAGTTCTTC.

CDR3 region: CSARDLDTQYF. The CDR3, as DNA: TGCAGTGCTAGAGATTTGGATACGCAGTATTTT. The V call is TRBV20-1, the J call TRBJ2-3; D is ambiguous. Germline CDR1 DFQATT, CDR2 SNEGSKA (reference sequence). This CDR3 has 11 amino acids. Trimming removed 0 bases at V and 6 bases at J, with 4 bases between.

This clonotype was counted ten times or more. This rearrangement joins TRBV29-1 to TRBJ2-1, with D possibly being TRBD1 (6 bases). CDR3 length: 11 residues. The germline V gene has CDR1 SQVTM and CDR2 ANQGSEA. The CDR3 DNA sequence: TGCAGTGGACAGTCCTACAATGAGCAGTTCTTC. Amino acid sequence: CSGQSYNEQFF.

The genes are TRBV7-9 and TRBJ2-1; tentatively, D is TRBD2 (6 bases). The length of the CDR3 is 16 residues. V was clipped by 1 base and J by 9 bases, with 19 bases between them. Germline V gives CDR1 SEHNR, CDR2 FQNEAQ (reference sequence). The CDR3 nucleotides are TGTGCCAGCAGCTTAGTCGGGGGAGCAGGATTTGGTGAGCAGTTCTTC. Translation: CASSLVGGAGFGEQFF.

The chain recombines TRBV27 with TRBJ2-1; D not certain. The CDR3 sequence is 14 residues long. Germline V gene data show CDR1 as MNHEY and CDR2 as SMNVEV (reference sequence). Trimming took 7 bases from V and 0 from J, leaving 10 bases between them. The CDR3 nucleotides are TGTGCCAGCAAGAAAGAGAGCTCCTACAATGAGCAGTTCTTC. Its protein is CASKKESSYNEQFF.